Listed below are T cell receptor beta chains from one sample, sequenced in a study of cytomegalovirus exposure and HLA in healthy donors. Sequencing used immunoSEQ multiplex PCR; TCRdb keeps in-frame clones, though not all of them. The data contain 90,000 to 140,000 clones, 12% to 15% of them singletons. The sequenced material came from PBMCs. The receptors were sampled from a female donor in good health and CMV-seronegative. Both conserved end residues are part of each CDR3. D genes are given only for firm matches. Size is stated for part of the rows, as once, few or many counts, or as a class when the clone is expanded.

TRBJ2-7 few TRBV5-4 - TGTGCCAGCAGCATAGACTCCTACGAGCAGTACTTC CASSIDSYEQYF
TRBJ2-3 few TRBV27 TRBD2 TGTGCCAGCAGTCCGGGACTAGCGGAGCGCACAGATACGCAGTATTTT CASSPGLAERTDTQYF
TRBJ1-1 - TRBV5-6 - TGTGCCAGCAGCTTGGTCAGGCTTAACACTGAAGCTTTCTTT CASSLVRLNTEAFF
TRBJ2-1 few TRBV12-1 - TGTGCCGATCCTCGCCGGGACAGGGGGCTCTATTGGCACAATGAGCAGTTCTTC CADPRRDRGLYWHNEQFF
TRBJ2-7 - TRBV10-3 TRBD2 TGTGCCATCAGTGTTGTTTGGACTAGCGGGAGGGCAGCCTACGAGCAGTACTTC CAISVVWTSGRAAYEQYF
TRBJ2-5 few TRBV7-9 TRBD2 TGTGCCAGCAGCTTAGGCGGGAGCTTAGGGGAGACCCAGTACTTC CASSLGGSLGETQYF
TRBJ2-3 few TRBV10-1 TRBD2 TGCGCCAGCAGTGGAATACTAGCGGGGGGCACAGATACGCAGTATTTT CASSGILAGGTDTQYF
TRBJ1-2 - TRBV18 TRBD1 TGTGCCAGCTCACCAGTAGGGACAGGGGACCTCTACACCTTC CASSPVGTGDLYTF
TRBJ2-1 - TRBV7-9 TRBD2 TGTGCCAGCAGCAGCGAAACGTTAGCGGGGTTCCACAATGAGCAGTTCTTC CASSSETLAGFHNEQFF
TRBJ1-1 - TRBV27 - TGTGCCAGCAGTGCCACAGGGAACACTGAAGCTTTCTTT CASSATGNTEAFF
TRBJ2-4 - TRBV6-1 TRBD1 TGTGCCACCAACAGGGGCCTAGCCAAAAACATTCAGTACTTC CATNRGLAKNIQYF
TRBJ2-2 - TRBV7-2 - TGTGCCAGCACGAGAAGAGGCGGGACGGGCACCGGGGAGCTGTTTTTT CASTRRGGTGTGELFF
TRBJ2-6 few TRBV4-3 - TGCGCCAGCAGCCAAGTGCCCAGCTCTGGGGCCAACGTCCTGACTTTC CASSQVPSSGANVLTF
TRBJ1-1 few TRBV15 TRBD1 TGTGCCACCGGAGGACAGGTGAATACTGAAGCTTTCTTT CATGGQVNTEAFF
TRBJ2-5 - TRBV7-9 - TGTGCCAGCAGCTTACTCCAGGGCCCCCAAGAGACCCAGTACTTC CASSLLQGPQETQYF
TRBJ1-3 few TRBV28 - TGTGCCAGCAGTACCGCCCAGGGTTTTGGAAACACCATATATTTT CASSTAQGFGNTIYF
TRBJ2-6 few TRBV9 TRBD2 TGTGCCAGCAGCCTCGGGGGGGGCCTGACGTCTGGGGCCAACGTCCTGACTTTC CASSLGGGLTSGANVLTF
TRBJ2-7 - TRBV10-3 TRBD1 TGTGCCATCAGACAGGGGGTCGAGCAGTACTTC CAIRQGVEQYF
TRBJ2-2 few TRBV9 TRBD2 TGTGCCAGCAGCGTCCGGCTAGCGGGGATAAACACCGGGGAGCTGTTTTTT CASSVRLAGINTGELFF
TRBJ2-5 - TRBV5-1 - TGCGCCAGCAGCTTGTCAGGGAAGGGGGAGACCCAGTACTTC CASSLSGKGETQYF
TRBJ1-1 - TRBV10-3 - TGTGCCATCAGTGGGAGGGGAATCATGAACACTGAAGCTTTCTTT CAISGRGIMNTEAFF
TRBJ1-6 few TRBV7-2 TRBD1 TGTGCCAGCAGAAGGACAGGCCCTAATTCACCCCTCCACTTT CASRRTGPNSPLHF
TRBJ2-5 - TRBV5-1 TRBD2 TGCGCCAGCACCGGGACTAGCGGACAAGAGACCCAGTACTTC CASTGTSGQETQYF
TRBJ2-3 - TRBV7-9 - TGTGCCAGCAGTCCCAGTTCCGTGCTCGATACGCAGTATTTT CASSPSSVLDTQYF
TRBJ2-7 few TRBV5-1 TRBD2 TGCGCCAGCAGCCCCCGGGGACTAGCGGGGCGCCACGAGCAGTACTTC CASSPRGLAGRHEQYF
TRBJ1-2 - TRBV28 - TGTGCCAGCAGTTCTCCGCAGGACTACACCTTC CASSSPQDYTF
TRBJ1-6 - TRBV7-2 - TGTGCCAGCAGCCCACAAGATTCACCCCTCCACTTT CASSPQDSPLHF
TRBJ1-6 few TRBV5-1 - TGCGCCAGCAGCCAACAGGTCTCCTATAATTCACCCCTCCACTTT CASSQQVSYNSPLHF
TRBJ1-2 few TRBV7-2 - TGTGCCAGCAGCTTGACAGCTAACTATGGCTACACCTTC CASSLTANYGYTF
TRBJ1-5 - TRBV7-2 - TGTGCCAGCAGCTCGCAGAATCAGCCCCAGCATTTT CASSSQNQPQHF
TRBJ2-6 - TRBV9 - TGTGCCAGCAGCGGTCCAATTGGGGCCAACGTCCTGACTTTC CASSGPIGANVLTF
TRBJ2-3 few TRBV12-5 - TGTGCTAGTGCCCTGGGGTCGGGGACAGATACGCAGTATTTT CASALGSGTDTQYF
TRBJ1-1 - TRBV7-2 - TGTGCCAGCAGCCCCTTTAGAGGACAACCGAACACTGAAGCTTTCTTT CASSPFRGQPNTEAFF